This T cell receptor (beta chain) comes out of a study of T-cell memory formation after mild COVID-19. Trimming took off 3 bases at V and 4 bases at J, with 14 bases between the two ends. The CDR3 runs to 15 residues. A single record per CDR3 protein comes from TCRdb applying MiXCR to the 5' RACE reads. The sample contains 300,000 or so distinct CDR3 sequences, about a sixth of which appear only once. The sample holds a few counts of this clonotype. The V and J genes are TRBV12-3 or TRBV12-4 and TRBJ2-3; possible D gene TRBD2, 6 bases. This clonotype was sampled from a man between 18 and 35 years old who had mild COVID-19 (a few samples of this study predate the infection). Cell type and time point are not known. Sequencing input: PBMCs or a T cell subset sorted from them (not recorded which). This CDR3 reads CASSFSLTGADTQYF. In nucleotides, the CDR3 is TGTGCCAGCAGTTTTTCACTCACGGGGGCAGATACGCAGTATTTT.